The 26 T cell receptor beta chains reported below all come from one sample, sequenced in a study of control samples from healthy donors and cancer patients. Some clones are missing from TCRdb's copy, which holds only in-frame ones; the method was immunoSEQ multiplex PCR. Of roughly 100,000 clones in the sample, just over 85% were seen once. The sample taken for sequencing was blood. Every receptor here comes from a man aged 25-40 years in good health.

This CDR3 is CSVNTGNNYGYTF. For the CDR3, the DNA is TGCAGCGTTAATACCGGGAACAACTATGGCTACACCTTC. The chain has TRBV29-1 and TRBJ1-2; no reliable D call. The CDR3 sequence is 13 residues long. The V and J ends lost 5 bases and 2 bases respectively, with 12 bases between them. Germline V gene data show CDR1 as SQVTM and CDR2 as ANQGSEA.

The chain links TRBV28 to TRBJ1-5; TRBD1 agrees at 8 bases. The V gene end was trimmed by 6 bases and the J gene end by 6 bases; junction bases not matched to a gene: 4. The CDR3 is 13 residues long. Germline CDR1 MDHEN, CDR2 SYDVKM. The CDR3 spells CASRLDRAQPQHF. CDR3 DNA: TGTGCCAGCAGGCTGGACAGGGCTCAGCCCCAGCATTTT.

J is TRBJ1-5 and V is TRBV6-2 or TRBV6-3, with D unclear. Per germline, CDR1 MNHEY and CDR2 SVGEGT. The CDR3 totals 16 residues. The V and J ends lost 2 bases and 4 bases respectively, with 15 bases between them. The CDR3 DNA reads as TGTGCCAGCAGTTACCACGACACCTCCCGGAATCAGCCCCAGCATTTT. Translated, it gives CASSYHDTSRNQPQHF.

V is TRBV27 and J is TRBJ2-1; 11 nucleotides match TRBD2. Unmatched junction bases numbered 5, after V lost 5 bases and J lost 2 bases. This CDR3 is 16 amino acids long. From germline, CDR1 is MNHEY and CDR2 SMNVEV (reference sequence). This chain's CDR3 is CASSVLLAGAYNEQFF. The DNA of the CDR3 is TGTGCCAGCAGTGTACTACTAGCGGGGGCCTACAATGAGCAGTTCTTC.

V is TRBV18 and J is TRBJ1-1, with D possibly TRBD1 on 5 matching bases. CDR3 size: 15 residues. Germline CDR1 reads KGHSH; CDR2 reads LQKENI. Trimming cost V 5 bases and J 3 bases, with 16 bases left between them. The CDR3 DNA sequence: TGTGCCAGCTCATCTCTGACGGGACGGGACACTGAAGCTTTCTTT. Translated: CASSSLTGRDTEAFF.

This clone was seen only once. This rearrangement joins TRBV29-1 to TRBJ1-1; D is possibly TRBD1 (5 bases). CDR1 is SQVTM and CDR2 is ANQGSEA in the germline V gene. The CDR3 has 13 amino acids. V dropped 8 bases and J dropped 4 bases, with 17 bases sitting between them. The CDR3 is CSSFRGGGTEAFF. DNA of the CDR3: TGCAGCTCCTTTAGGGGTGGTGGCACTGAAGCTTTCTTT.

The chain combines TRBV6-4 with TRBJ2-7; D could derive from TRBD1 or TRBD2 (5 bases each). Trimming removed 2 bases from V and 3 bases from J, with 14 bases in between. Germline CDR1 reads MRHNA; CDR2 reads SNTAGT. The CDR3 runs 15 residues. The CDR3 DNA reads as TGTGCCAGCAGTGACCCACCAGGGACCGACTACGAGCAGTACTTC. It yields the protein CASSDPPGTDYEQYF.

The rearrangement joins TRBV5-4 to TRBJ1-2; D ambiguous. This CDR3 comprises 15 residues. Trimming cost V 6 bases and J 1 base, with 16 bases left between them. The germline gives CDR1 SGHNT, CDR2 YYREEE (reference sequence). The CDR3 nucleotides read TGTGCCAGCACCCCCGACCGAGTGAATAACTATGGCTACACCTTC. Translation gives CASTPDRVNNYGYTF.

The CDR3 bases are TGTGCCACTGCGAGGGACCCAGGCTACGAGCAGTACTTC. The encoded protein is CATARDPGYEQYF. This chain connects TRBV6-5 to TRBJ2-7; D is tentatively TRBD1 or TRBD2 (5 bases each). Trimming removed 10 bases from V and 3 bases from J, with 16 bases in between. The CDR3 loop spans 13 amino acids. Germline-derived CDR1 and CDR2 are MNHEY and SVGAGI.

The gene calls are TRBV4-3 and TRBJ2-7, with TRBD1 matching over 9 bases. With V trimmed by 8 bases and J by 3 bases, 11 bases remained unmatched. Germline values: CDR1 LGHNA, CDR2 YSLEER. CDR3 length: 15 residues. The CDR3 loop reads CASSPVGTGNYEQYF. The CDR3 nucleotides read TGCGCCAGCTCCCCGGTGGGGACAGGGAACTACGAGCAGTACTTC.

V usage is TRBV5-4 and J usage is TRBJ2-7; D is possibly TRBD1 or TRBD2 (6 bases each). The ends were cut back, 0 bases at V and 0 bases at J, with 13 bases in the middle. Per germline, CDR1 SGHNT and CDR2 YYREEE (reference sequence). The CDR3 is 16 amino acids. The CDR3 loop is CASSLGGGQLSYEQYF. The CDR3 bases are TGTGCCAGCAGCTTGGGGGGAGGACAGCTCTCCTACGAGCAGTACTTC.

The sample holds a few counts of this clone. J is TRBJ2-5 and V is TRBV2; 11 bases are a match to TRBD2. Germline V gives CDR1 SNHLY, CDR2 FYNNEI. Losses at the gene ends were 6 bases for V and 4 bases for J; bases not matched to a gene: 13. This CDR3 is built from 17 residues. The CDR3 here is CASRRPGLAEGRETQYF. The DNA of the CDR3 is TGTGCCAGCAGGAGACCGGGACTAGCGGAAGGGAGAGAGACCCAGTACTTC.

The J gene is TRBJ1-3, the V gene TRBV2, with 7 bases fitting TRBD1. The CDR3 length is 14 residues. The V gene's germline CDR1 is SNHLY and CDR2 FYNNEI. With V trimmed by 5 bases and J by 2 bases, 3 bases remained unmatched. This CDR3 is CASSLQGAGNTIYF. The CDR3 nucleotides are TGTGCCAGCAGTCTCCAGGGGGCTGGAAACACCATATATTTT.

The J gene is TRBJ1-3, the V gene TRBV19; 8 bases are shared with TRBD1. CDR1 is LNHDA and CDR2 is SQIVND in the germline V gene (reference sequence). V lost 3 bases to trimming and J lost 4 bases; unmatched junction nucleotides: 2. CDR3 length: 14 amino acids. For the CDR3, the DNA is TGTGCCAGTAGTATCGACAGGGGAGGAAACACCATATATTTT. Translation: CASSIDRGGNTIYF.

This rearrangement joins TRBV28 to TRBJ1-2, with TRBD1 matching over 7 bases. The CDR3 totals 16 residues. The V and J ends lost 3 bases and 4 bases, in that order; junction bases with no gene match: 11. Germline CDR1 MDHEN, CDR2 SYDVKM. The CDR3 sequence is CASSFPGQAAGYGYTF. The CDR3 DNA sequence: TGTGCCAGCAGTTTCCCTGGACAGGCAGCCGGCTATGGCTACACCTTC.

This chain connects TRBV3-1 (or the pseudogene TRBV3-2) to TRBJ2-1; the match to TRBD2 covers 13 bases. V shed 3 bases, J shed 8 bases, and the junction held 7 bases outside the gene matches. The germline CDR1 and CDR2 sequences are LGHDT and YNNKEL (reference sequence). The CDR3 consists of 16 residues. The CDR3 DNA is TGTGCCAGCAGCCATCTACTAGCGGGAGGGCCGCATGAGCAGTTCTTC. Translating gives CASSHLLAGGPHEQFF.

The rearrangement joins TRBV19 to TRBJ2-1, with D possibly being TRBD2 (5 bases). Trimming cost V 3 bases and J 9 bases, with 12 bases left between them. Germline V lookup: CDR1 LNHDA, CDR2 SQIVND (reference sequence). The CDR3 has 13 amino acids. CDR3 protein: CASSISPRGEQFF. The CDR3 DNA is TGTGCCAGTAGTATTAGTCCCCGGGGTGAGCAGTTCTTC. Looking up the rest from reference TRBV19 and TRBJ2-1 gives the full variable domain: DGGITQSPKYLFRKEGQNVTLSCEQNLNHDAMYWYRQDPGQGLRLIYYSQIVNDFQKGDIAEGYSVSREKKESFPLTVTSAQKNPTAFYLCASSISPRGEQFFGPGTRLTVL.

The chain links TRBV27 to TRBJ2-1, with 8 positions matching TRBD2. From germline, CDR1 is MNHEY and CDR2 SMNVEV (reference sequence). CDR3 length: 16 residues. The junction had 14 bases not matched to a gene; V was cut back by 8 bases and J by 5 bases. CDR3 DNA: TGTGCCAGCTCGAACGGGGGGGAAGTAAGTCACAATGAGCAGTTCTTC. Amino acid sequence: CASSNGGEVSHNEQFF.

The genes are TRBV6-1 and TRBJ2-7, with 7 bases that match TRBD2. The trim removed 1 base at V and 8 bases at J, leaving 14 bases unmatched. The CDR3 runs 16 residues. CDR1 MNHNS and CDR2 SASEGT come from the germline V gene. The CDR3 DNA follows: TGTGCCAGCAGTGAAGGGGACTATAGGTACCTACGAAAGCAGTACTTC. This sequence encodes CASSEGDYRYLRKQYF.

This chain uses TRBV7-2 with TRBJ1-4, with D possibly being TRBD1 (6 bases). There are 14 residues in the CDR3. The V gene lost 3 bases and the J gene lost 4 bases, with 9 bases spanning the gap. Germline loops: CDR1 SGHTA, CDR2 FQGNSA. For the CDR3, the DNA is TGTGCCAGCAGCTTCCAGGGGTTTAATGAAAAACTGTTTTTT. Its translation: CASSFQGFNEKLFF. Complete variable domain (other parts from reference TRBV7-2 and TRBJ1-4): GAGVSQSPSNKVTEKGKDVELRCDPISGHTALYWYRQSLGQGLEFLIYFQGNSAPDKSGLPSDRFSAERTGGSVSTLTIQRTQQEDSAVYLCASSFQGFNEKLFFGSGTQLSVL.

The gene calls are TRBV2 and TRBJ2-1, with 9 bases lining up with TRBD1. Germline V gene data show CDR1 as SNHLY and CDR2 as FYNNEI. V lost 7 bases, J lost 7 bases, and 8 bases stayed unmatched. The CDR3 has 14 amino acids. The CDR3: CASIKDRGLNEQFF. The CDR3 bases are TGTGCCAGCATCAAGGACAGGGGATTGAATGAGCAGTTCTTC.

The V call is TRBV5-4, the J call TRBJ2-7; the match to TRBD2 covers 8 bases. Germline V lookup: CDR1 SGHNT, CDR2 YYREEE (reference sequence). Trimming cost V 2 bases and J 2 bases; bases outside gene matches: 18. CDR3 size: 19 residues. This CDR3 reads CASSFSVFSGAGGTYEQYF. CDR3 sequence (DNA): TGTGCCAGCAGCTTTTCTGTCTTTTCGGGGGCGGGAGGTACCTACGAGCAGTACTTC.

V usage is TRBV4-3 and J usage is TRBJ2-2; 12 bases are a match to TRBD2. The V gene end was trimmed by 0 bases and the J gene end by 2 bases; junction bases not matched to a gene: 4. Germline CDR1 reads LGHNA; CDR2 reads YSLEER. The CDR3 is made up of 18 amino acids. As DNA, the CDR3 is TGCGCCAGCAGCCAAGATTTCGGACTAGCGGGAAACACCGGGGAGCTGTTTTTT. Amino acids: CASSQDFGLAGNTGELFF.

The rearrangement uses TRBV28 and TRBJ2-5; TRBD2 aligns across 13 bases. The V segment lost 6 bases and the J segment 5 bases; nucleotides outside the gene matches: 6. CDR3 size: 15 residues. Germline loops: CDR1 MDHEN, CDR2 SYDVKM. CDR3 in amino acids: CASSRTSGRAETQYF. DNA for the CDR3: TGTGCCAGCAGCCGGACTAGCGGGAGAGCGGAGACCCAGTACTTC.

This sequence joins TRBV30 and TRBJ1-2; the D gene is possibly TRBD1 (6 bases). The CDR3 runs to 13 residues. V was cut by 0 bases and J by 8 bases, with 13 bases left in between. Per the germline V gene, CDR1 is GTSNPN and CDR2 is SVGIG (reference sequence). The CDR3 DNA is TGTGCCTGGAGTGTACCACAGGGCCGGGGCTACACCTTC. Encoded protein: CAWSVPQGRGYTF.

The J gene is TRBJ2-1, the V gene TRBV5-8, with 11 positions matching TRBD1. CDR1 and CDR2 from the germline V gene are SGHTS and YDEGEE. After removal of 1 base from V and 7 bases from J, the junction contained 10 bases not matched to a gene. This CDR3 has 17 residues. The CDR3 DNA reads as TGTGCCAGCAGCTTGTGGTCCGGGACAGGGGGTCGGAATGAGCAGTTCTTC. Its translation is CASSLWSGTGGRNEQFF.